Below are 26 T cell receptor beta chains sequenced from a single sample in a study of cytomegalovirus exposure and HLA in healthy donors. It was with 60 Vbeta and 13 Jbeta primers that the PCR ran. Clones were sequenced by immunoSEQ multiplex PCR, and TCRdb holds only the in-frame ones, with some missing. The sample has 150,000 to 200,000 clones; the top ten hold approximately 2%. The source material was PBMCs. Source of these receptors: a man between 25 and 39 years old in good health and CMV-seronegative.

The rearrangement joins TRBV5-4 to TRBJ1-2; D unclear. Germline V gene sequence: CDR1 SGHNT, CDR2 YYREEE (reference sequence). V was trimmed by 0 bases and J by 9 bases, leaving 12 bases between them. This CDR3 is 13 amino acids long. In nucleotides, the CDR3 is TGTGCCAGCAGCTTGGGAGAGGTTCAGAGCTACACCTTC. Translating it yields CASSLGEVQSYTF. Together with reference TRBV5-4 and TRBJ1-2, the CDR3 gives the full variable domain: ETGVTQSPTHLIKTRGQQVTLRCSSQSGHNTVSWYQQALGQGPQFIFQYYREEENGRGNFPPRFSGLQFPNYSSELNVNALELDDSALYLCASSLGEVQSYTFGSGTRLTVV.

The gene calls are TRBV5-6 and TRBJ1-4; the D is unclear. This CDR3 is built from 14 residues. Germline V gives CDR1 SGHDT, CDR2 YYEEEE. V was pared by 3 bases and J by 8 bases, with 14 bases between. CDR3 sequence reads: CASSSWASLEKLFF. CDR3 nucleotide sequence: TGTGCCAGCAGCTCCTGGGCCTCGCTGGAAAAACTGTTTTTT. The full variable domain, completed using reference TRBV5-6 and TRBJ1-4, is DAGVTQSPTHLIKTRGQQVTLRCSPKSGHDTVSWYQQALGQGPQFIFQYYEEEERQRGNFPDRFSGHQFPNYSSELNVNALLLGDSALYLCASSSWASLEKLFFGSGTQLSVL.

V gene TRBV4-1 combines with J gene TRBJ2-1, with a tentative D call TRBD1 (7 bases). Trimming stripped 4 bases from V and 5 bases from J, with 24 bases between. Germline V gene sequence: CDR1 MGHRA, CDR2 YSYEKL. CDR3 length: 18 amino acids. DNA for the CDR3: TGCGCCAGCAGCCTCGATGACCTAGGGGGCGCGGGGAACAATGAGCAGTTCTTC. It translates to CASSLDDLGGAGNNEQFF.

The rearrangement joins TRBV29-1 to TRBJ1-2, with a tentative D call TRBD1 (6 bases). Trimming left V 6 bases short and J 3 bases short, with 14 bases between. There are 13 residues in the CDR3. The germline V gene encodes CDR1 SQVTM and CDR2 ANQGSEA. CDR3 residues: CSVLTGSDYGYTF. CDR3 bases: TGCAGCGTCCTGACAGGTAGCGACTATGGCTACACCTTC.

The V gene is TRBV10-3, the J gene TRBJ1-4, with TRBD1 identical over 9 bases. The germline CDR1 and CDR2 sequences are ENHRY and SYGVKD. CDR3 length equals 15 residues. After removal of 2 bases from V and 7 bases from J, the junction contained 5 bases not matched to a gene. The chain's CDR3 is CAISERGQGGEKLFF. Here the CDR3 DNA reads TGTGCCATCAGTGAGAGGGGACAGGGAGGTGAAAAACTGTTTTTT.

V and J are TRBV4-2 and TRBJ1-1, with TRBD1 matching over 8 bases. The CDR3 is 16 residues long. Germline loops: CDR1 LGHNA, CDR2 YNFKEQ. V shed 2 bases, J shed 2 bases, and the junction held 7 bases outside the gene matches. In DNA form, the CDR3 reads TGTGCCAGCAGCCAAATCTTAGGACAGGGTAACACTGAAGCTTTCTTT. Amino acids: CASSQILGQGNTEAFF.

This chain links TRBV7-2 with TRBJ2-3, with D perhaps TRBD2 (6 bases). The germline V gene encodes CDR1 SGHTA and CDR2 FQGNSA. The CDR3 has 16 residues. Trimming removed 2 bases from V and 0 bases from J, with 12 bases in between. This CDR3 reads CASSLWGGTSTDTQYF. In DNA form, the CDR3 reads TGTGCCAGCAGCTTATGGGGCGGGACTAGCACAGATACGCAGTATTTT.

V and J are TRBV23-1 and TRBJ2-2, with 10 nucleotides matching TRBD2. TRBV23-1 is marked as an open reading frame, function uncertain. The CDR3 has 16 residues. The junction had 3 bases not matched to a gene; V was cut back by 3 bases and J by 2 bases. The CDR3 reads CASSQASGSNTGELFF. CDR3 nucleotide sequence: TGCGCCAGCAGTCAGGCTAGCGGGAGTAACACCGGGGAGCTGTTTTTT.

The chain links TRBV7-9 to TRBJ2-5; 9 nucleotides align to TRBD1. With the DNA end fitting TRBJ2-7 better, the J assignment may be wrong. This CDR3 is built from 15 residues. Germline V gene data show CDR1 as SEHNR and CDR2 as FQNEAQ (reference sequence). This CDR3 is CASSGEGQGSFEQYF. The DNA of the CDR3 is TGTGCCAGCAGCGGAGAGGGACAGGGCAGCTTCGAGCAGTACTTC.

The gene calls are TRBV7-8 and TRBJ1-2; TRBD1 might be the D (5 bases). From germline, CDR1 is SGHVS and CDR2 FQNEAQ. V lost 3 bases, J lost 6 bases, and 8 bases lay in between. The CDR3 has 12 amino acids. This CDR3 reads CASSFSRDGYTF. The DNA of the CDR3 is TGTGCCAGCAGCTTTTCCAGGGATGGCTACACCTTC.

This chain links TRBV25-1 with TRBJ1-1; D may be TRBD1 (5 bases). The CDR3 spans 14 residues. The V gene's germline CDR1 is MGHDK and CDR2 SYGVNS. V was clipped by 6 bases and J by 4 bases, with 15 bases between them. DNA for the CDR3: TGTGCCAGCAGGGACCAGGGACTTTTCACTGAAGCTTTCTTT. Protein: CASRDQGLFTEAFF.

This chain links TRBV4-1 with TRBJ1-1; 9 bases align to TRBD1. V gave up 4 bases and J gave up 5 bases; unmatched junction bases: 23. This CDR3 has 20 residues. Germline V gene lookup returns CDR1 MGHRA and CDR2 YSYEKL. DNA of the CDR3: TGCGCCAGCAGCCCCAAAGTCCTGCGAACGGACAGGGGAGGGTGGACTGAAGCTTTCTTT. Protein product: CASSPKVLRTDRGGWTEAFF.

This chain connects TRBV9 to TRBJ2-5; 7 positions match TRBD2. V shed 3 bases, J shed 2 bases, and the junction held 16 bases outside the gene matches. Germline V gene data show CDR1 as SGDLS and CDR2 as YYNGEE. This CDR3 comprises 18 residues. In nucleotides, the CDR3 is TGTGCCAGCAGCGCCCACCACCGGGGCGGGAGCGGTCAAGAGACCCAGTACTTC. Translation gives CASSAHHRGGSGQETQYF. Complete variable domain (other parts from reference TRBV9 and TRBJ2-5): DSGVTQTPKHLITATGQRVTLRCSPRSGDLSVYWYQQSLDQGLQFLIQYYNGEERAKGNILERFSAQQFPDLHSELNLSSLELGDSALYFCASSAHHRGGSGQETQYFGPGTRLLVL.

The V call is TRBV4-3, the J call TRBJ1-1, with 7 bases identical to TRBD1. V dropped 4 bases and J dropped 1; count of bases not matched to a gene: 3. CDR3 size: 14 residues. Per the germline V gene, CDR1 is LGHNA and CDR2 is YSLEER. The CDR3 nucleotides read TGCGCCAGCAGCCCCGGGACAGCGAACACTGAAGCTTTCTTT. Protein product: CASSPGTANTEAFF.

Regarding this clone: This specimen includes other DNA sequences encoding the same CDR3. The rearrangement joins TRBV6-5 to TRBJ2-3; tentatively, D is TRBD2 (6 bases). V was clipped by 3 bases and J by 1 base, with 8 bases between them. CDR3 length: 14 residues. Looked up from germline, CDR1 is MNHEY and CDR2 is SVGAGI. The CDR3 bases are TGTGCCAGCAGTTATAGCGGACGCACAGATACGCAGTATTTT. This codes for CASSYSGRTDTQYF.

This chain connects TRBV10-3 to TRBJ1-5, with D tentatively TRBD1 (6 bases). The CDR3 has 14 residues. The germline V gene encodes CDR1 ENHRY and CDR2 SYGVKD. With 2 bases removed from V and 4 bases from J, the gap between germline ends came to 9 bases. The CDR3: CAISEGQQNQPQHF. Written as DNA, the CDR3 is TGTGCCATCAGTGAGGGACAGCAAAATCAGCCCCAGCATTTT.

The CDR3 sequence is CASSPGLAGVSSEQYF. CDR3 in DNA: TGTGCCAGCAGCCCTGGACTAGCGGGAGTGTCTTCCGAGCAGTACTTC. This rearrangement joins TRBV11-3 to TRBJ2-7, with TRBD2 matching over 13 bases. Germline CDR1 reads SGHNT; CDR2 reads YENEEA. V lost 5 bases, J lost 6 bases, and 10 bases stayed unmatched. The CDR3 loop spans 16 amino acids.

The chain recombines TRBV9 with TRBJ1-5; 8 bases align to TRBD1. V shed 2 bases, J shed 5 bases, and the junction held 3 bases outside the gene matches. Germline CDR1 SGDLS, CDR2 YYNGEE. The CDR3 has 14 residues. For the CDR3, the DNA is TGTGCCAGCAGCGTGACAGGGGACGATCAGCCCCAGCATTTT. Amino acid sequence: CASSVTGDDQPQHF.

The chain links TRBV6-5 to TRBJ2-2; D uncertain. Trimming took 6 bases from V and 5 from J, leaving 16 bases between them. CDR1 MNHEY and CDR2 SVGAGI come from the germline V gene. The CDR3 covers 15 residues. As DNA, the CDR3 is TGTGCCAGCAGAACGGCCATTTCGGGTACCGGGGAGCTGTTTTTT. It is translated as CASRTAISGTGELFF.

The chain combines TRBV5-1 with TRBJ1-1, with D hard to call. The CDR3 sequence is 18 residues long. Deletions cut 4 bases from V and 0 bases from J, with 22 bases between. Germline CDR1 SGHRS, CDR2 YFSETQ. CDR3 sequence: CASSPTWVTMRMNTEAFF. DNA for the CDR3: TGCGCCAGCAGCCCAACATGGGTTACTATGCGCATGAACACTGAAGCTTTCTTT.

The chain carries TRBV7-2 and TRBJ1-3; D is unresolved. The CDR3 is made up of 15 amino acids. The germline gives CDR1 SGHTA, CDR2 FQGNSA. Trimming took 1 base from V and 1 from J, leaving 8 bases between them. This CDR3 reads CASSLVRGSGNTIYF. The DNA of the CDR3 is TGTGCCAGCAGCTTAGTACGGGGTTCTGGAAACACCATATATTTT.

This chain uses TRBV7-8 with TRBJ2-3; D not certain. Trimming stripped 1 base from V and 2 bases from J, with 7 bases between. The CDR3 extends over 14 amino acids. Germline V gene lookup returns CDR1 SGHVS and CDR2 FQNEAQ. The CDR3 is CASSLGLSTDTQYF. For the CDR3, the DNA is TGTGCCAGCAGCTTAGGGCTCTCCACAGATACGCAGTATTTT.

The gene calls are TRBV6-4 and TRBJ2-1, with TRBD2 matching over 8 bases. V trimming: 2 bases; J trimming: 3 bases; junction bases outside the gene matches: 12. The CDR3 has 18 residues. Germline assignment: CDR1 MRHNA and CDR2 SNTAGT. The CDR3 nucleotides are TGTGCCAGCAGTGACCAATTGACGGGAGGGGATGGCTACAATGAGCAGTTCTTC. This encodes CASSDQLTGGDGYNEQFF.

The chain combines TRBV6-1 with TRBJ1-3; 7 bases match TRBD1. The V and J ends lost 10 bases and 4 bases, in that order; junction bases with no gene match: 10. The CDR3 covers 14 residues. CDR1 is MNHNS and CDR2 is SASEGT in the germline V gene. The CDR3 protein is CATSSTGVGNTIYF. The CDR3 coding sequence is TGTGCCACTTCTTCTACAGGGGTAGGAAACACCATATATTTT.

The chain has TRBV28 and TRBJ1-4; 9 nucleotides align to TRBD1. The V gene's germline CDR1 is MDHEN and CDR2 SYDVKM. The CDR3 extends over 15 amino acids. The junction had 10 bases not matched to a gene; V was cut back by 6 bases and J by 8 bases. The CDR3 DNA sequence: TGTGCCAGCAGAGGGACCGGGACAGGGTACGAAAAACTGTTTTTT. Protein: CASRGTGTGYEKLFF.

This CDR3 reads CASTSTNVGELFF. DNA of the CDR3: TGCGCCAGCACTAGTACTAATGTCGGGGAGCTGTTTTTT. J is TRBJ2-2 and V is TRBV10-2; D gene ambiguous. Looked up from germline, CDR1 is WSHSY and CDR2 is SAAADI. V dropped 7 bases and J dropped 7 bases, with 13 bases sitting between them. The CDR3 has 13 amino acids.